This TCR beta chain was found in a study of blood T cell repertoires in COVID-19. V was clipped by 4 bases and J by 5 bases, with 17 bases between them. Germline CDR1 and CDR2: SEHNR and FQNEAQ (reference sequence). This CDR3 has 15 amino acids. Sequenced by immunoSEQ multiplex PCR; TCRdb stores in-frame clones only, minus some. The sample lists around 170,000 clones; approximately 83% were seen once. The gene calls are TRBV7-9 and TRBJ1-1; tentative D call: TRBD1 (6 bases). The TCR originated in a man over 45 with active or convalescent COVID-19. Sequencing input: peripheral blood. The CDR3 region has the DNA TGTGCCAGCAGCTACCACCACAGGGACCGTACTGAAGCTTTCTTT. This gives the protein CASSYHHRDRTEAFF. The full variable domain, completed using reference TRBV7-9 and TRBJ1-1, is DTGVSQNPRHKITKRGQNVTFRCDPISEHNRLYWYRQTLGQGPEFLTYFQNEAQLEKSRLLSDRFSAERPKGSFSTLEIQRTEQGDSAMYLCASSYHHRDRTEAFFGQGTRLTVV.